The present T cell receptor (beta chain) was sequenced within a study of blood T cell repertoires in COVID-19. The CDR3 runs 16 residues. The germline V gene has CDR1 SGHNT and CDR2 YYREEE (reference sequence). The junction had 7 bases not matched to a gene; V was cut back by 2 bases and J by 2 bases. Repertoires were generated with immunoSEQ multiplex PCR, while TCRdb's copy carries only in-frame clones and drops some. Counted here are about 85,000 clones, about 91% occurring once; the ten biggest clones make up approximately 2.3%. Sequencing input: peripheral blood. The source of this sequence is a human donor with active COVID-19. The donor label of this sample is uncertain. V is TRBV5-4 and J is TRBJ1-5; the match to TRBD1 covers 7 bases. The CDR3 DNA follows: TGTGCCAGCAGCTTCTATGACGGGACAGGCAATCAGCCCCAGCATTTT. Its protein product is CASSFYDGTGNQPQHF.